This T cell receptor (beta chain) derives from a study of technical replicates of blood from a handful of donors. The V and J ends lost 6 bases and 0 bases respectively, with 6 bases between them. Per germline, CDR1 MNHNS and CDR2 SASEGT. The CDR3 has 14 amino acids. Clones were read by immunoSEQ multiplex PCR, and TCRdb kept only the in-frame ones, dropping some. The sample consists of around 76,000 clones, under 95% of them appearing once. This clone appeared a few times. The receptor was isolated from a human donor in good health. The chain uses TRBV6-1 and TRBJ2-6; D uncertain. The sequencing input was T cells isolated from PBMCs. CDR3 sequence: CASRAGSGANVLTF. CDR3 coding DNA: TGTGCCAGCAGGGCAGGCTCTGGGGCCAACGTCCTGACTTTC.